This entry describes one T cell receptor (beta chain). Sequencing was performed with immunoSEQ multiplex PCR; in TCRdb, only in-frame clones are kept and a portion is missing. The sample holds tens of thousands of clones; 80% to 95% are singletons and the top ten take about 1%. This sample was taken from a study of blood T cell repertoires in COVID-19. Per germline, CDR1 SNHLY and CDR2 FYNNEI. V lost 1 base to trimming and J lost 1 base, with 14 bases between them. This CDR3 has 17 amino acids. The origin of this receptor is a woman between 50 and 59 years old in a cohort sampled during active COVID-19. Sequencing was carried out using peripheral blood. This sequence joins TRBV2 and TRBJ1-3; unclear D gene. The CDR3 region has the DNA TGTGCCAGCAGTGAAGAGGGAGGTCCCTATTCTGGAAACACCATATATTTT. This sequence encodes CASSEEGGPYSGNTIYF.